These T cell receptor beta chains were read from a single sample in a study of cytomegalovirus exposure and HLA in healthy donors. TCRdb's copy holds only in-frame clones and misses some; the assay was immunoSEQ multiplex PCR. There are about 97,000 clones in the sample; approximately 85% occur only once, and 5.2% lies in the top ten. The sample comprised PBMCs. These receptors came from a man aged 35-49 years in good health and CMV-seropositive. CDR3s include the opening cysteine and the closing phenylalanine or tryptophan. D genes are given only for firm matches. Where a row states a size, it is once, few, many or the class of an expanded clone; other rows omit it.

NA	NA	TRBV5-8	TRBJ1-5	CASRKWPDMKSNSNQPQHF	TGTGCCAGCAGAAAATGGCCAGACATGAAAAGTAATAGCAATCAGCCCCAGCATTTT
once	TRBD2	TRBV6-5	TRBJ2-1	CASRPSGDNEQFF	TGTGCCAGCAGGCCTAGCGGAGACAATGAGCAGTTCTTC
NA	NA	TRBV6-6	TRBJ2-3	CASSSRHLRTDTQYF	TGTGCCAGCAGCTCGAGACACCTCCGCACAGATACGCAGTATTTT
NA	TRBD1	TRBV5-1	TRBJ1-5	CASSAGDRDQPQHF	TGCGCCAGCAGCGCCGGGGACAGGGATCAGCCCCAGCATTTT
NA	TRBD2	TRBV9	TRBJ2-7	CASSVILSGGRLDEQYF	TGTGCCAGCAGCGTGATTTTGTCCGGCGGGAGATTAGACGAGCAGTACTTC
NA	NA	TRBV12-5	TRBJ1-4	CASGSPRVPEKLFF	TGTGCTAGTGGTTCGCCGCGGGTTCCTGAAAAACTGTTTTTT
NA	NA	TRBV5-6	TRBJ1-1	CASSLSSSKAFF	TGTGCCAGCAGCTTGTCTAGTAGTAAAGCTTTCTTT
NA	NA	TRBV9	TRBJ1-1	CASSGGVKLNTEAFF	TGTGCCAGCAGCGGGGGGGTCAAGCTGAACACTGAAGCTTTCTTT
NA	NA	TRBV29-1	TRBJ1-4	CSVVGGSDEKLFF	TGCAGCGTTGTTGGCGGGTCTGACGAAAAACTGTTTTTT
NA	NA	TRBV18	TRBJ2-2	CASSRGDSNTGELFF	TGTGCCAGCTCGCGTGGGGACTCGAACACCGGGGAGCTGTTTTTT
once	NA	TRBV27	TRBJ2-1	CASSLPSTRDLNEQFF	TGTGCCAGCAGTTTACCTTCGACTAGAGATCTCAATGAGCAGTTCTTC
medium-sized	TRBD1	TRBV7-8	TRBJ1-5	CASSRGTGEFYSNQPQHF	TGTGCCAGCAGCAGAGGGACAGGGGAATTTTATAGCAATCAGCCCCAGCATTTT
NA	TRBD2	TRBV29-1	TRBJ2-5	CSALTSSAETQYF	TGCAGCGCCCTGACTAGCTCGGCAGAGACCCAGTACTTC
NA	NA	TRBV28	TRBJ2-6	CASSIQGSGANVLTF	TGTGCCAGCAGTATACAGGGTTCCGGGGCCAACGTCCTGACTTTC
few	TRBD1	TRBV6-1	TRBJ1-2	CASSPLGGLDYGYTF	TGTGCCAGCAGCCCACTAGGGGGCCTAGACTATGGCTACACCTTC
NA	TRBD1	TRBV19	TRBJ2-7	CASAAYGQGFYEQYF	TGTGCCAGTGCAGCATACGGACAGGGCTTTTACGAGCAGTACTTC
NA	TRBD1	TRBV18	TRBJ2-2	CASSPGQGANTGELFF	TGTGCCAGCTCCCCGGGACAGGGGGCTAACACCGGGGAGCTGTTTTTT
NA	NA	TRBV9	TRBJ1-3	CASSAQPDRLGNTIYF	TGTGCCAGCAGCGCACAACCAGACAGGTTGGGAAACACCATATATTTT
NA	NA	TRBV2	TRBJ1-1	CASSVTAVNTEAFF	TGTGCCAGCAGTGTAACTGCGGTGAACACTGAAGCTTTCTTT
NA	NA	TRBV5-6	TRBJ2-6	CASSLGVSGANGLTF	TGTGCCAGCAGCTTGGGGGTCTCTGGGGCCAACGGCCTGACTTTC
NA	TRBD2	TRBV7-9	TRBJ2-1	CASMTSGAPGDEQFF	TGTGCCAGTATGACTAGCGGGGCCCCTGGGGATGAGCAGTTCTTC
NA	NA	TRBV7-9	TRBJ2-1	CSSSLGRSSYNEQFF	TGTTCCAGCAGCTTAGGGCGGAGCTCCTACAATGAGCAGTTCTTC
NA	NA	TRBV5-1	TRBJ2-2	CASSQTTNTGELFF	TGCGCCAGCAGCCAGACAACGAACACCGGGGAGCTGTTTTTT
NA	NA	TRBV25-1	TRBJ1-1	CASSPTYRIDTEAFF	TGTGCCAGCAGTCCCACCTACAGGATCGACACTGAAGCTTTCTTT
NA	NA	TRBV5-4	TRBJ2-7	CASSLSRQGFTYEQYF	TGTGCCAGCAGCTTGAGTCGTCAGGGATTTACCTACGAGCAGTACTTC